This T cell receptor (beta chain) is drawn from a study of T cell responses to AZD1222 COVID-19 vaccine. Sequenced by immunoSEQ multiplex PCR; TCRdb stores in-frame clones only, minus some. The table includes about 81,000 clones, approximately 83% detected once. CDR1 SQVTM and CDR2 ANQGSEA come from the germline V gene. V trimming: 7 bases; J trimming: 8 bases; junction bases outside the gene matches: 5. The length of the CDR3 is 12 residues. General observations from the study: Targets within unmutated variant regions were reportedly found for nearly half of spike-specific TCRs. The donor cohort was predominantly white British with a female majority, and clonal diversity may have been underestimated. Recipients of AZD1222 seropositive at baseline numbered only five or six.

About this clone: The antigen is unknown.

Sequenced here: peripheral blood, sampled 28 days after the second AZD1222 dose. The receptor's source is an adult who received the AZD1222 COVID-19 vaccine. The genes are TRBV29-1 and TRBJ1-6; 7 bases map to TRBD1. The CDR3 sequence is CSADREHSPLHF. The CDR3 DNA follows: TGCAGCGCCGACAGGGAGCATTCACCCCTCCACTTT.